This record covers a single T cell receptor (beta chain). Its antigen is currently unknown. This sample is part of a study of lymphopenia after photon versus proton radiotherapy. Sequenced by immunoSEQ multiplex PCR; TCRdb stores in-frame clones only, minus some. This table holds roughly 45,000 clones, over 75% found once. Study-level results: Larger post-nadir TCR diversity loss correlated inversely with survival in deceased patients. Authors raise, but do not show, better survival with proton therapy. Post-nadir diversity loss with photons came from oligoclonal expansion, particularly CD8+ Temra cells. Photon-treated patients lost naive T cells and TCR diversity; proton-treated stayed stable.

CDR1 is GTSNPN, CDR2 SVGIG, per germline (reference sequence). The CDR3 has 12 residues. Trimming took off 3 bases at V and 9 bases at J, with 12 bases between the two ends. The starting material was peripheral blood, obtained from a patient treated with photon-based radiotherapy. The chain combines TRBV30 with TRBJ2-1; D may be TRBD2 (5 bases). The receptor was derived from a man aged 40-49 years with gastric cancer. CDR3 nucleotide sequence: TGTGCCTGGAGGGGTTATGGACTTGAGCAGTTCTTC. Translation gives CAWRGYGLEQFF.